What follows are 2 T cell receptor beta chains derived from one specimen sequenced in a study of T cells in Graves' hyperthyroidism and ophthalmopathy. Using RNA transcripts as the source, TCR beta CDR3 regions were amplified. HTBI primers were employed in a first-round RT-PCR of the TCR CDR3. TCRdb itself ran the multiplex PCR reads through MiXCR, one entry per CDR3 protein. The sample holds hundreds of thousands of distinct CDR3 sequences; more than 13% are singletons and the top ten take 30% to 35%. Sample: blood. The receptor source for this set is a woman in her 30s with Graves' hyperthyroidism.

J is TRBJ1-1 and V is TRBV5-1, with D possibly being TRBD1 (6 bases). V gave up 7 bases and J gave up 7 bases, with 20 bases separating them. Germline V lookup: CDR1 SGHRS, CDR2 YFSETQ. The CDR3 contains 14 residues. The CDR3 DNA follows: TGCGCCAGCTCGTCACGGGGGGCGGGGGATGAAGCTTTCTTT. Its protein product is CASSSRGAGDEAFF.

The genes are TRBV25-1 and TRBJ2-1; 11 bases fit TRBD2. J was trimmed by 7 bases and V by 6 bases; bases with no gene match: 5. This CDR3 has 14 residues. CDR1 MGHDK and CDR2 SYGVNS come from the germline V gene. The CDR3 region is CASRPGTSGNEQFF. Here the CDR3 DNA reads TGTGCCAGCAGACCCGGGACTAGCGGAAATGAGCAGTTCTTC.